These 7 T cell receptor beta chains came from one sample sequenced in a study of Ad26.COV2.S vaccination and SARS-CoV-2 variants. As to treatment: around 19 received Ad26.COV2.S at low or high dose, single or two shots; several received placebo; per-sample allocation not given. It was on day 63 after the first vaccine or placebo injection that samples were taken. Clones were read by immunoSEQ multiplex PCR, and TCRdb kept only the in-frame ones, dropping some. The sample lists 500,000 or so clones, roughly nine tenths occurring once. The sequencing here drew on peripheral blood, taken in a trial of Ad26.COV2.S vaccine versus placebo. These TCRs come from a person between 18 and 59 years old who received the Ad26.COV2.S COVID-19 vaccine or a placebo.

The chain recombines TRBV13 with TRBJ2-1; 7 bases agree with TRBD2. V trimming: 0 bases; J trimming: 10 bases; junction bases outside the gene matches: 9. Germline assignment: CDR1 PRHDT and CDR2 FYEKMQ (reference sequence). The CDR3 is 15 residues long. CDR3 loop: CASSLGGLLLNEQFF. The DNA for the CDR3 is TGTGCCAGCAGCTTAGGGGGACTATTACTTAACGAGCAGTTCTTC.

The J gene is TRBJ2-2, the V gene TRBV7-2; 7 bases align to TRBD1. CDR1 and CDR2 (germline): SGHTA, FQGNSA. This CDR3 comprises 13 residues. After removal of 6 bases from V and 7 bases from J, the junction contained 5 bases not matched to a gene. Here the CDR3 DNA reads TGTGCCAGCAGTCGACAGGGCTTCGGGGAGCTGTTTTTT. Its protein product is CASSRQGFGELFF.

This clone was seen a handful of times. V is TRBV29-1 and J is TRBJ1-1; D not certain. The CDR3 runs 11 residues. The germline CDR1 and CDR2 sequences are SQVTM and ANQGSEA. Trimming left V 4 bases short and J 11 bases short, with 14 bases between. CDR3: CSVGGNTGAFF. As DNA, the CDR3 is TGCAGCGTTGGAGGGAACACTGGGGCTTTCTTT.

The V and J genes are TRBV28 and TRBJ1-5; unclear D gene. The CDR3 is 18 residues long. Germline V CDR1 and CDR2: MDHEN, SYDVKM. V was clipped by 5 bases and J by 0 bases, with 20 bases between them. The CDR3 DNA reads as TGTGCCAGCAGTCCCCAGGAGGTACCCGCTTATAGCAATCAGCCCCAGCATTTT. Translating it yields CASSPQEVPAYSNQPQHF.

This clone was counted once. This chain links TRBV9 with TRBJ2-1, with D possibly TRBD2 on 7 matching bases. V dropped 4 bases and J dropped 2 bases, with 19 bases sitting between them. The CDR3 runs 17 residues. The germline gives CDR1 SGDLS, CDR2 YYNGEE. In DNA form, the CDR3 reads TGTGCCAGCAGCCCCCGCTCGTCGGGGGGCCCCTACAATGAGCAGTTCTTC. This sequence encodes CASSPRSSGGPYNEQFF.

V usage is TRBV10-3 and J usage is TRBJ2-5; D remains ambiguous. The germline CDR1 and CDR2 sequences are ENHRY and SYGVKD. The V and J ends lost 8 bases and 0 bases respectively, with 16 bases between them. This CDR3 region has 15 residues. As DNA, the CDR3 is TGTGCCATCGGCGCGGCTGCACCGTACCAAGAGACCCAGTACTTC. Its translation: CAIGAAAPYQETQYF.

The chain couples TRBV6-4 to TRBJ2-3; 7 bases agree with TRBD2. The CDR3 has 16 amino acids. The V and J ends lost 0 bases and 4 bases, in that order; junction bases with no gene match: 7. CDR1 and CDR2 from the germline V gene are MRHNA and SNTAGT. The CDR3 reads CASSDSGQGGPDTQYF. As DNA, the CDR3 is TGTGCCAGCAGTGACTCAGGCCAGGGAGGGCCAGATACGCAGTATTTT.